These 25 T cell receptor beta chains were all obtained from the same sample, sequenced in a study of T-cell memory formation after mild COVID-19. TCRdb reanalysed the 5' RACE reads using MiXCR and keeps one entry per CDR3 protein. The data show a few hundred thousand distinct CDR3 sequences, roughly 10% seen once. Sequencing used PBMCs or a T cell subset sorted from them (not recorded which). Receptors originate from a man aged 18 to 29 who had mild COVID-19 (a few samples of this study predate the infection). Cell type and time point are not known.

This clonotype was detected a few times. The CDR3 coding sequence is TGTGCCAGCACCCCTTTTGGGAAAGATACGCAGTATTTT. Amino acid sequence: CASTPFGKDTQYF. The rearrangement joins TRBV7-6 to TRBJ2-3, with D unresolved. V lost 7 bases and J lost 5, with 13 bases in between. There are 13 residues in the CDR3. In germline, CDR1 is SGHVS, CDR2 FNYEAQ.

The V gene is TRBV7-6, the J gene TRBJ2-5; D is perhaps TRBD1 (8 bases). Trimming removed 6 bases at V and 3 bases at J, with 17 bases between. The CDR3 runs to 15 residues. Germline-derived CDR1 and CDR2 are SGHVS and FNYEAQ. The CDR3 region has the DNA TGTGCCAGCAGTTCAGGACAGGGAGGGAAAGAGACCCAGTACTTC. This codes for CASSSGQGGKETQYF. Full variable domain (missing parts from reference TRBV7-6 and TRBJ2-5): GAGVSQSPRYKVTKRGQDVALRCDPISGHVSLYWYRQALGQGPEFLTYFNYEAQQDKSGLPNDRFSAERPEGSISTLTIQRTEQRDSAMYRCASSSGQGGKETQYFGPGTRLLVL.

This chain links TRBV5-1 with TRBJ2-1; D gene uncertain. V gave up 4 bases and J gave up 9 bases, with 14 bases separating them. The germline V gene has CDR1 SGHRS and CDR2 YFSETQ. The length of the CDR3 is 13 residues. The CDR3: CASSLPGGGEQFF. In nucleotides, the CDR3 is TGCGCCAGCAGCCTACCCGGCGGCGGTGAGCAGTTCTTC.

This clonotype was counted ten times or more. CDR3 in amino acids: CASSSGTGELGEQFF. The CDR3 DNA reads as TGTGCCAGCAGCTCCGGGACAGGAGAGCTGGGTGAGCAGTTCTTC. The rearrangement uses TRBV5-5 and TRBJ2-1, with TRBD1 matching over 8 bases. The CDR3 spans 15 residues. Germline CDR1 and CDR2: SGHKS and YYEKEE (reference sequence). J gave up 9 bases and V 3 bases, and 11 bases lay outside the gene matches.

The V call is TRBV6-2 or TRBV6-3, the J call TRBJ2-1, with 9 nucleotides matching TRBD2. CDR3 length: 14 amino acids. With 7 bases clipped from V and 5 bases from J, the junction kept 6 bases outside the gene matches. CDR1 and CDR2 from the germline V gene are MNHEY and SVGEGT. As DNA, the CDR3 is TGTGCCAGCATTAATCTAGCGGGGAACAATGAGCAGTTCTTC. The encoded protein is CASINLAGNNEQFF.

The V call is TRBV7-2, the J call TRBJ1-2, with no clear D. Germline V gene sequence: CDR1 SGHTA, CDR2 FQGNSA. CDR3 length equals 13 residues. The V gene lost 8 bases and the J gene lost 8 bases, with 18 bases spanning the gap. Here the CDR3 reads CASAPGSRSGYTF. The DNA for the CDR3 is TGTGCCAGCGCCCCCGGGAGTAGGAGCGGCTACACCTTC.

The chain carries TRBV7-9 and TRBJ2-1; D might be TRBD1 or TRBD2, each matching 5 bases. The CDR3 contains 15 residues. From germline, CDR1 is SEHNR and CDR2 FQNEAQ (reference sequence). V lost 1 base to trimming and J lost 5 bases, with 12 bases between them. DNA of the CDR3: TGTGCCAGCAGCTTAGGGTGGGGGATCGACAATGAGCAGTTCTTC. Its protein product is CASSLGWGIDNEQFF.

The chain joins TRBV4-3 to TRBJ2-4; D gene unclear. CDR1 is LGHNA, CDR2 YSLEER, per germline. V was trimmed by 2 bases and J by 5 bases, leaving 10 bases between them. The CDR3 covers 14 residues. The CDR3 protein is CASSQNWVENIQYF. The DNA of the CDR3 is TGCGCCAGCAGCCAAAACTGGGTCGAAAACATTCAGTACTTC.

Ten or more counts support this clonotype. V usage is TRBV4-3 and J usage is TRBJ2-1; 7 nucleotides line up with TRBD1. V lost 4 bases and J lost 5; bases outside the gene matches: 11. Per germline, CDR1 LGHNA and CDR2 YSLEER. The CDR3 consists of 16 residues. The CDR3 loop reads CASSPSHRDRDNEQFF. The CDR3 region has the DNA TGCGCCAGCAGCCCCTCCCACCGGGACAGAGACAATGAGCAGTTCTTC.

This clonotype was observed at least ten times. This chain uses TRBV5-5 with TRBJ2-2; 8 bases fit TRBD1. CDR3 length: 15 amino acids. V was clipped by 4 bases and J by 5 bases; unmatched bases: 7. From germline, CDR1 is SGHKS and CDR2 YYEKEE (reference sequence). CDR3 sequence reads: CASSETGVLTGELFF. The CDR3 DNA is TGTGCCAGCAGCGAGACAGGGGTATTGACCGGGGAGCTGTTTTTT.

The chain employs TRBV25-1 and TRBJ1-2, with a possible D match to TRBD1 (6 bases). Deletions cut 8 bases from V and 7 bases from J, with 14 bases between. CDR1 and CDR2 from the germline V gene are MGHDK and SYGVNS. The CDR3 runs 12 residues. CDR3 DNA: TGTGCCAGCCAACAGGGTTCAGGTGGCTACACCTTC. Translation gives CASQQGSGGYTF.

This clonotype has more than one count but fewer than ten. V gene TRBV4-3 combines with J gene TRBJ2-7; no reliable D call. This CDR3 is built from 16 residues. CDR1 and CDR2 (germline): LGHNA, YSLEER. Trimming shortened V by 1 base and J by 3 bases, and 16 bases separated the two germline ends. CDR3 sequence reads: CASSQAGSTGYYEQYF. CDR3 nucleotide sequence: TGCGCCAGCAGCCAAGCGGGTTCTACGGGTTACTACGAGCAGTACTTC.

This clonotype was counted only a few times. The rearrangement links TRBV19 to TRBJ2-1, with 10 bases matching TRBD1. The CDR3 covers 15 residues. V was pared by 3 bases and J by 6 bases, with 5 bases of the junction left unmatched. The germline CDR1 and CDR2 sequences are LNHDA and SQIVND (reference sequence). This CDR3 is CASSMWTGGGNEQFF. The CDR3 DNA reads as TGTGCCAGTAGTATGTGGACAGGGGGAGGCAATGAGCAGTTCTTC.

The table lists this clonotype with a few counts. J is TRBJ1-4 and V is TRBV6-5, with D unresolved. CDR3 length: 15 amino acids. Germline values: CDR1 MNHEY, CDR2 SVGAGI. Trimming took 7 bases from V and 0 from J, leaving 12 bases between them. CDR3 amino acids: CASKSTRATNEKLFF. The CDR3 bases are TGTGCCAGCAAATCGACAAGGGCAACTAATGAAAAACTGTTTTTT.

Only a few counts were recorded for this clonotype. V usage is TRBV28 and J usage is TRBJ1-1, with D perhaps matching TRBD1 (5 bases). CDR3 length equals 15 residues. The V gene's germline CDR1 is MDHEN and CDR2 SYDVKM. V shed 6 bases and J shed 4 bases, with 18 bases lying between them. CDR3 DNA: TGTGCCAGCAGAACTACGGGGGGGTTGGTCACTGAAGCTTTCTTT. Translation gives CASRTTGGLVTEAFF.

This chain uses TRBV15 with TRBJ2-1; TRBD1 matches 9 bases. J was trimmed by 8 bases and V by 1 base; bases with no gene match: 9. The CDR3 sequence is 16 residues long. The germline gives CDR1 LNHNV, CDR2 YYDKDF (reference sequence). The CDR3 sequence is CATSRGGQGGYDEQFF. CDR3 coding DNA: TGTGCCACCAGCAGAGGGGGACAGGGAGGGTACGATGAGCAGTTCTTC.

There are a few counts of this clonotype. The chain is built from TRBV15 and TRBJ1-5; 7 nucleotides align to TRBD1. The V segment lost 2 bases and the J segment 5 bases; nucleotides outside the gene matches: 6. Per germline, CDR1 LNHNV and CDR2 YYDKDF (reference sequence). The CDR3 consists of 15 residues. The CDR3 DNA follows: TGTGCCACCAGCAGAAGTAGGGGGACAGATCAGCCCCAGCATTTT. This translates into CATSRSRGTDQPQHF.

CDR3 residues: CASSEGAVPFEQFF. The CDR3 nucleotides read TGTGCCAGCAGTGAAGGCGCTGTGCCGTTTGAGCAGTTCTTC. This chain joins TRBV6-1 and TRBJ2-1; the D is unclear. V was trimmed by 1 base and J by 9 bases, leaving 13 bases between them. This CDR3 comprises 14 residues. Per germline, CDR1 MNHNS and CDR2 SASEGT.

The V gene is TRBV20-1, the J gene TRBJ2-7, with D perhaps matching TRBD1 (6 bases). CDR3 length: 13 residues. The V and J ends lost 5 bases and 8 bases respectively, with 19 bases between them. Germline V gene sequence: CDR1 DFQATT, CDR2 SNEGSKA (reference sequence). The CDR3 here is CSAHPTGQVKQYV. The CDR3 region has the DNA TGCAGTGCTCACCCGACGGGACAAGTCAAGCAGTACGTC.

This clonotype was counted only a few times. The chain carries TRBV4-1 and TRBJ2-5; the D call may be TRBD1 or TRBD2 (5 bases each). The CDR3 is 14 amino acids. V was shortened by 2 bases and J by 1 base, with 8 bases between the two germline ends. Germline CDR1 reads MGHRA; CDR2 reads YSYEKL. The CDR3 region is CASSQNGAQETQYF. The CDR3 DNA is TGCGCCAGCAGCCAAAACGGGGCCCAAGAGACCCAGTACTTC.

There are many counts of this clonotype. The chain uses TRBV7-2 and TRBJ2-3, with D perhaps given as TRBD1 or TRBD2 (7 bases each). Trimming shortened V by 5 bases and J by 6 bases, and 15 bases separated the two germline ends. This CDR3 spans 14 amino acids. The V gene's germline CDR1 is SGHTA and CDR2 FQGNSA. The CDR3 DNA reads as TGTGCCAGCAGCCAAAGACAGGGAGGGGATACGCAGTATTTT. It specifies CASSQRQGGDTQYF.

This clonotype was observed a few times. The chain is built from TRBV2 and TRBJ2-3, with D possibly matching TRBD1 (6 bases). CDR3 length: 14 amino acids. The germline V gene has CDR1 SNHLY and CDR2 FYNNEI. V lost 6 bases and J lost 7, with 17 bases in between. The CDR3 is CASRWTEAAYTQYF. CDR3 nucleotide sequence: TGTGCCAGCAGGTGGACAGAGGCGGCGTATACGCAGTATTTT.

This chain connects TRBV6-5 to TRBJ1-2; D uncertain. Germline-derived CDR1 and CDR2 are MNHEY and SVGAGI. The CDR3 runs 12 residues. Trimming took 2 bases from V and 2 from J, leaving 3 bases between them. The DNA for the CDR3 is TGTGCCAGCAGTTACGGCAACTATGGCTACACCTTC. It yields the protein CASSYGNYGYTF.

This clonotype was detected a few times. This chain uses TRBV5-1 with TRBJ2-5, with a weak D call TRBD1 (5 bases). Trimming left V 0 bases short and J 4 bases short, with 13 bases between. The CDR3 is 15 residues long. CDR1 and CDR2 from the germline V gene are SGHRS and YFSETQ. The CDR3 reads CASSLAREGRETQYF. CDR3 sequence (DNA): TGCGCCAGCAGCTTGGCCAGGGAAGGGCGAGAGACCCAGTACTTC.

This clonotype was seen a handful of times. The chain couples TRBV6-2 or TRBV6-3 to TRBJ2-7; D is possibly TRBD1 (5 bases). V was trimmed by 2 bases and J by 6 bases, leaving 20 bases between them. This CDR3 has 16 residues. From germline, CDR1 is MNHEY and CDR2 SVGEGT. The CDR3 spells CASSYGETAPPSEQYV. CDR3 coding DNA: TGTGCCAGCAGTTACGGTGAGACAGCCCCTCCCTCCGAGCAGTACGTC.